The clone carrying this TCR beta chain was counted between two and nine times. Its target is not known. The donors were members of the validation cohort comprising about 130 subjects, separate from the roughly 670-subject first cohort. The data originate from a study of cytomegalovirus exposure and HLA in healthy donors. Trimming removed 3 bases at V and 9 bases at J, with 15 bases between. This CDR3 spans 14 amino acids. In germline, CDR1 is LNHNV, CDR2 YYDKDF (reference sequence). Study-wide points: TCR beta chains numbering more than 150 were designated cytomegalovirus-associated. As confirmed in vitro, a few CMV-associated chains were specific for CMV antigens.

Data came from immunoSEQ multiplex PCR; TCRdb stores just in-frame clones and leaves some out. Of 120,000 to 150,000 clones in the sample, around 86% are singletons; the top ten hold around 10%. The source is a man aged 18-30 years in good health and CMV-seropositive. This chain connects TRBV15 to TRBJ2-1; D not resolved. The sequenced sample was PBMCs. This CDR3 is CATSRNTELGEQFF. The CDR3 DNA reads as TGTGCCACCAGCAGGAACACAGAGTTGGGTGAGCAGTTCTTC.